This T cell receptor (beta chain) originates from a study of CD8+ T cells in alopecia areata. Overall study findings and caveats: Normal skin's resident alphabeta T cells are also sequenced in scalp samples.

In each case, RNA was isolated and then reverse transcribed into cDNA as the sequencing template. TCRdb keeps only in-frame clones here, not all; method: immunoSEQ multiplex PCR. The repertoire has 150,000 or so clones, roughly 53% of them found once; the top ten carry roughly 6.7%. For this clone: What it binds is not known.

With 5 bases removed from V and 6 bases from J, the gap between germline ends came to 15 bases. Germline CDR1 and CDR2: LNHNV and YYDKDF (reference sequence). The CDR3 is 14 residues long. It was from alopecia areata patients that lesional scalp punch biopsies and peripheral blood were collected. The chain recombines TRBV15 with TRBJ2-3; unclear D gene. This sequence originates from a human donor with alopecia areata. The sample here was CD4+ T cells sorted from blood, taken at week 0. CDR3 sequence reads: CATSSAGLRDTQYF. For the CDR3, the DNA is TGTGCCACCAGCTCCGCCGGGTTACGGGATACGCAGTATTTT.